This T cell receptor (beta chain) was recorded in a study of shared clonotypes between healthy human individuals. Study as a whole: Per-donor plates numbered three CD4 naive, three CD4 memory, two CD8 naive and one CD8 memory.

Trimming cost V 3 bases and J 5 bases; bases outside gene matches: 7. From germline, CDR1 is SGHNT and CDR2 YYREEE (reference sequence). The CDR3 totals 14 residues. With regard to this clone: The antigen is undetermined.

Splitting the CD4+ cells yielded a CD45RA+ naive subset and a CD45RA-negative memory subset. The authors loaded 200 ng DNA, 30,000 to 35,000 T cell genomes, into sorted-subset replicate PCRs. The repertoire was sequenced with immunoSEQ multiplex PCR; TCRdb's copy has only in-frame clones and lacks some. The table lists around 1.6 million clones, approximately 98% of them singletons, with 0.4% to 0.55% in the top ten. Findings and limits, study-wide: When naive CD4 clonotypes were compared across a few donors, around 5% were shared.

This clonotype was sampled from a man aged 25 to 40 in good health. The sequenced material came from naive CD4+ T cells sorted from blood. Documented subset: CD45RA+ positively selected. This chain joins TRBV5-4 and TRBJ2-7; 8 positions agree with TRBD2. The CDR3 nucleotides are TGTGCCAGCAGCTCGCAGACTAGCGTAAACGAGCAGTACTTC. Amino acids: CASSSQTSVNEQYF.